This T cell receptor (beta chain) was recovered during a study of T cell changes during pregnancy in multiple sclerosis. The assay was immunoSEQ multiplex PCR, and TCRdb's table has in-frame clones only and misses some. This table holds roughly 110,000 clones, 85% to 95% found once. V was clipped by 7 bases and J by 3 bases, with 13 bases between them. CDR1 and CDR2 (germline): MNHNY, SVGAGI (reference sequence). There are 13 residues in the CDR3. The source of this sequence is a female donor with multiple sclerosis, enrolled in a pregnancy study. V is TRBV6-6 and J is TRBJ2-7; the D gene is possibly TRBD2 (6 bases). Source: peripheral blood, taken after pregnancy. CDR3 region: CASIGGLNYEQYF. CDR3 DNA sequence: TGTGCCAGCATTGGGGGGTTAAACTACGAGCAGTACTTC.